The clone carrying this T cell receptor beta chain turned up a few times. V was cut by 0 bases and J by 10 bases, with 8 bases left in between. CDR1 SGHKS and CDR2 YYEKEE come from the germline V gene (reference sequence). The CDR3 loop spans 13 amino acids. The data originate from a study of blood T cell repertoires in COVID-19. Overall study: Researchers got acute and convalescent COVID-19 samples from the United States, Italy and Spain. Sample material is recorded as cDNA or gDNA derived from T cells, B-cell-depleted T cells, or PBMCs.

Per the study methods: Reference gene primers were amplified, and this amplification served to estimate nucleated cell counts. Sequencing used immunoSEQ multiplex PCR; TCRdb keeps in-frame clones, though not all of them. That table gives V, J and clone size, and the DNA gave D and trimming. Altogether roughly 150,000 clones are present, 77% being singletons, with the ten largest covering about 3%. The chain is built from TRBV5-5 and TRBJ1-6; D is uncertain. The origin of this receptor is a man aged 70-80 years with acute or convalescent COVID-19. The sequenced sample was peripheral blood. The CDR3 is CASSLGERSPLHF. CDR3 DNA sequence: TGTGCCAGCAGCTTGGGGGAGAGGTCACCCCTCCACTTT.